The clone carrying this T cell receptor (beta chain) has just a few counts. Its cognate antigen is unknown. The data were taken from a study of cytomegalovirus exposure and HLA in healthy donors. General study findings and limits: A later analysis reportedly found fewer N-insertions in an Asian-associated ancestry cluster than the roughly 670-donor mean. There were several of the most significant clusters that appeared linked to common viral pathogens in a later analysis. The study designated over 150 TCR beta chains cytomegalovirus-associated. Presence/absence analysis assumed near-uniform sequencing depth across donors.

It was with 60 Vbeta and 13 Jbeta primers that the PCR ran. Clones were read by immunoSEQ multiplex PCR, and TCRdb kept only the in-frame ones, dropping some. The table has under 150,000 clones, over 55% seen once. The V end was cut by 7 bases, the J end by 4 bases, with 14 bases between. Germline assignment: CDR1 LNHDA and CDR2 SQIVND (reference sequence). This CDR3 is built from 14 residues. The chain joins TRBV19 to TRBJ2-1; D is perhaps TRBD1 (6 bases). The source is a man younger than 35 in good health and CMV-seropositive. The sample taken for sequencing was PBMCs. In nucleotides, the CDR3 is TGTGCCAGTATAGGGCAGGGGTTGTACAATGAGCAGTTCTTC. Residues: CASIGQGLYNEQFF.